What follows are 27 T cell receptor beta chains derived from one specimen sequenced in a study of shared clonotypes between healthy human individuals. Generated by immunoSEQ multiplex PCR, the TCRdb table keeps only in-frame clones and is missing some. The table has approximately 1,000,000 clones, roughly 74% seen once. The sequenced material came from memory CD4+ T cells from PBMCs. Subset given: CD45RA-negative fraction. The receptors were gathered from a man between 18 and 29 years old in good health. Some clones in this sample may be carry-over from other donors' samples.

The V and J genes are TRBV5-1 and TRBJ2-3, with D possibly TRBD1 on 5 matching bases. In germline, CDR1 is SGHRS, CDR2 YFSETQ. V lost 3 bases to trimming and J lost 4 bases, with 9 bases between them. The CDR3 consists of 13 residues. The CDR3 loop is CASSSGNADTQYF. CDR3 nucleotides: TGCGCCAGCAGCTCAGGGAACGCAGATACGCAGTATTTT.

This clone was counted at least ten times. The chain links TRBV4-1 to TRBJ2-6; 8 bases map to TRBD1. Per germline, CDR1 MGHRA and CDR2 YSYEKL. The CDR3 is 17 residues long. V gave up 5 bases and J gave up 0 bases; unmatched junction bases: 6. For the CDR3, the DNA is TGCGCCAGCAGCGACAGGGGCGCAGTCTCTGGGGCCAACGTCCTGACTTTC. This gives the protein CASSDRGAVSGANVLTF.

This chain links TRBV28 with TRBJ1-2; 8 bases map to TRBD1. The ends lost 1 base at V and 4 bases at J; junction bases unmatched: 5. The CDR3 is 15 residues long. In germline, CDR1 is MDHEN, CDR2 SYDVKM. The CDR3 region is CASSLSPGQGYGYTF. In nucleotides, the CDR3 is TGTGCCAGCAGTTTATCCCCAGGACAGGGCTATGGCTACACCTTC.

The CDR3 region has the DNA TGTGCCAGCAGCTTAGGTGGTGAAACCGGGGAGCTGTTTTTT. This codes for CASSLGGETGELFF. The rearrangement joins TRBV7-9 to TRBJ2-2; D remains ambiguous. V lost 1 base and J lost 5, with 8 bases in between. The CDR3 runs to 14 residues. The germline V gene has CDR1 SEHNR and CDR2 FQNEAQ (reference sequence).

This clone was counted a few times. V and J are TRBV4-1 and TRBJ2-5; D is possibly TRBD1 or TRBD2 (5 bases each). V lost 5 bases and J lost 5, with 18 bases in between. The CDR3 covers 15 residues. Germline loops: CDR1 MGHRA, CDR2 YSYEKL. The CDR3 loop reads CASSKLGARGETQYF. DNA for the CDR3: TGCGCCAGCAGCAAATTAGGAGCGAGGGGCGAGACCCAGTACTTC.

V gene TRBV5-4 combines with J gene TRBJ2-3, with 16 bases lining up with TRBD2. V shed 4 bases, J shed 7 bases, and the junction held 6 bases outside the gene matches. Germline V gives CDR1 SGHNT, CDR2 YYREEE (reference sequence). The CDR3 runs to 16 residues. CDR3 region: CASSPGLAGGANTQYF. The CDR3 DNA follows: TGTGCCAGCAGCCCGGGACTAGCGGGAGGGGCAAATACGCAGTATTTT.

This sequence joins TRBV12-5 and TRBJ2-2, with 8 bases identical to TRBD1. The junction had 6 bases not matched to a gene; V was cut back by 7 bases and J by 2 bases. The CDR3 consists of 15 residues. CDR1 and CDR2 from the germline V gene are LGHNT and FRNRAP. Here the CDR3 DNA reads TGTGCTAGTGCCTCGGACAGGGTAAACACCGGGGAGCTGTTTTTT. It encodes CASASDRVNTGELFF.

This clone turned up a few times. V and J are TRBV19 and TRBJ1-5; D unclear. The CDR3 has 13 residues. In germline, CDR1 is LNHDA, CDR2 SQIVND (reference sequence). The V end was cut by 5 bases, the J end by 2 bases, with 7 bases between. CDR3 loop: CASSFQGNQPQHF. The CDR3 DNA is TGTGCCAGTAGTTTCCAGGGCAATCAGCCCCAGCATTTT.

V usage is TRBV6-5 and J usage is TRBJ2-1; 7 bases line up with TRBD1. Losses at the gene ends were 0 bases for V and 7 bases for J; bases not matched to a gene: 9. The CDR3 extends over 16 amino acids. From germline, CDR1 is MNHEY and CDR2 SVGAGI. The CDR3 DNA is TGTGCCAGCAGTTACTCAGGCCAGGGGGTTCTTAATGAGCAGTTCTTC. It is translated as CASSYSGQGVLNEQFF.

The chain has TRBV6-5 and TRBJ2-7; D unclear. The CDR3 loop spans 14 amino acids. Germline V gene data show CDR1 as MNHEY and CDR2 as SVGAGI. V dropped 2 bases and J dropped 4 bases, with 12 bases sitting between them. CDR3 region: CASSYGRSYYEQYF. Written as DNA, the CDR3 is TGTGCCAGCAGTTACGGGCGGAGCTATTACGAGCAGTACTTC.

The chain recombines TRBV27 with TRBJ1-1, with a weak D call TRBD1 (5 bases). The CDR3 length is 13 residues. The germline gives CDR1 MNHEY, CDR2 SMNVEV (reference sequence). V shed 4 bases and J shed 5 bases, with 11 bases lying between them. The DNA for the CDR3 is TGTGCCAGCAGTTGGTCTCACAGGACTGAAGCTTTCTTT. The encoded protein is CASSWSHRTEAFF.

V gene TRBV6-1 combines with J gene TRBJ2-1; D ambiguous. Per germline, CDR1 MNHNS and CDR2 SASEGT. Trimming shortened V by 5 bases and J by 2 bases, and 7 bases separated the two germline ends. The CDR3 has 13 amino acids. The CDR3 DNA follows: TGTGCCAGCAGTCCACCGGCCTACAATGAGCAGTTCTTC. Protein product: CASSPPAYNEQFF.

This clone has only a few counts. The V gene is TRBV29-1, the J gene TRBJ2-3; D is undetermined. The CDR3 is 14 amino acids. Deletions cut 5 bases from V and 0 bases from J, with 12 bases between. Germline V gene sequence: CDR1 SQVTM, CDR2 ANQGSEA. The CDR3: CSVPRGTSTDTQYF. CDR3 DNA sequence: TGCAGCGTTCCTCGCGGCACTAGCACAGATACGCAGTATTTT.

The genes are TRBV25-1 and TRBJ2-3; D is unclear. The germline V gene has CDR1 MGHDK and CDR2 SYGVNS. CDR3 length: 14 residues. V shed 5 bases and J shed 1 base, with 10 bases lying between them. The CDR3 loop is CASSSHRGTDTQYF. CDR3 in DNA: TGTGCCAGCAGTTCCCACCGAGGCACAGATACGCAGTATTTT.

In its sample, this clone was seen a few times. J is TRBJ2-7 and V is TRBV14, with D possibly being TRBD2 (6 bases). Germline V lookup: CDR1 SGHDN, CDR2 FVKESK. Trimming stripped 1 base from V and 2 bases from J, with 18 bases between. The CDR3 is made up of 17 amino acids. DNA of the CDR3: TGTGCCAGCAGCCAAGCCTGGGTGGGGGGATACACCTACGAGCAGTACTTC. This sequence encodes CASSQAWVGGYTYEQYF.

V usage is TRBV10-3 and J usage is TRBJ2-5; 10 bases are a match to TRBD1. CDR1 and CDR2 (germline): ENHRY, SYGVKD. The CDR3 loop spans 14 amino acids. J lost 4 bases, V lost 4 bases, and 3 bases had no gene match. The CDR3 DNA reads TGTGCCATCAGTGGGACAGGGGGGAGAGAGACCCAGTACTTC. It codes for CAISGTGGRETQYF.

This rearrangement joins TRBV4-3 to TRBJ2-4; 9 bases align to TRBD2. J lost 0 bases, V lost 0 bases, and 3 bases had no gene match. Germline loops: CDR1 LGHNA, CDR2 YSLEER. The CDR3 contains 17 residues. CDR3 amino acids: CASSQDSREGAKNIQYF. The CDR3 DNA follows: TGCGCCAGCAGCCAAGATTCGCGGGAGGGAGCCAAAAACATTCAGTACTTC.

This chain joins TRBV6-5 and TRBJ2-5; TRBD2 might be the D (5 bases). The J call may be faulty, since TRBJ2-7 better matches the DNA end. Germline CDR1 and CDR2: MNHEY and SVGAGI. The CDR3 sequence is 15 residues long. The CDR3 sequence is CASKEAATASYEQYF. The CDR3 DNA reads TGTGCCAGCAAGGAAGCGGCAACTGCTTCCTACGAGCAGTACTTC.

This clone was seen only a few times. The identical CDR3 is also encoded by other nucleotide sequences in the sample. The chain employs TRBV5-4 and TRBJ2-7; 12 bases match TRBD2. The junction had 2 bases not matched to a gene; V was cut back by 4 bases and J by 3 bases. The CDR3 loop spans 14 amino acids. Germline CDR1 reads SGHNT; CDR2 reads YYREEE (reference sequence). DNA for the CDR3: TGTGCCAGCAGCACGACTAGCGGGAGCTACGAGCAGTACTTC. Translated: CASSTTSGSYEQYF.

The chain recombines TRBV6-1 with TRBJ1-2; 7 nucleotides align to TRBD1. The V gene's germline CDR1 is MNHNS and CDR2 SASEGT. V was pared by 7 bases and J by 4 bases, with 6 bases of the junction left unmatched. The CDR3 totals 13 residues. The CDR3 sequence: CASKGGSGYGYTF. The CDR3 DNA is TGTGCCAGCAAAGGGGGCTCTGGCTATGGCTACACCTTC.

This clone turned up a few times. The chain links TRBV9 to TRBJ2-3; D ambiguous. The CDR3 has 15 amino acids. Germline V gene data show CDR1 as SGDLS and CDR2 as YYNGEE. The V end lost 1 base, the J end lost 0 bases, and 9 bases lay between the germline ends. The CDR3 protein is CASSVSYSSTDTQYF. Here the CDR3 DNA reads TGTGCCAGCAGCGTAAGTTACTCTAGCACAGATACGCAGTATTTT.

This chain connects TRBV6-1 to TRBJ2-1; D is unclear. This CDR3 has 12 amino acids. Germline lookup yields CDR1 MNHNS and CDR2 SASEGT. V shed 3 bases and J shed 10 bases, with 10 bases lying between them. Written as DNA, the CDR3 is TGTGCCAGCAGTGAGGCGACGTTAGAGCAGTTCTTC. As protein: CASSEATLEQFF.

The chain carries TRBV11-3 and TRBJ2-2, with TRBD1 as a possible D gene (6 bases). CDR1 and CDR2 from the germline V gene are SGHNT and YENEEA. The CDR3 spans 15 residues. V lost 2 bases to trimming and J lost 4 bases, with 11 bases between them. The CDR3 coding sequence is TGTGCCAGCAGCTTAAGGGGGAGCATCACCGGGGAGCTGTTTTTT. Translated: CASSLRGSITGELFF. Together with reference TRBV11-3 and TRBJ2-2, the CDR3 gives the full variable domain: EAGVVQSPRYKIIEKKQPVAFWCNPISGHNTLYWYLQNLGQGPELLIRYENEEAVDDSQLPKDRFSAERLKGVDSTLKIQPAELGDSAVYLCASSLRGSITGELFFGEGSRLTVL.

This clone was observed a single time. V usage is TRBV5-1 and J usage is TRBJ1-1; TRBD1 aligns across 9 bases. Germline V gives CDR1 SGHRS, CDR2 YFSETQ. The CDR3 is 15 residues long. V lost 0 bases to trimming and J lost 3 bases; unmatched junction nucleotides: 3. The CDR3 loop reads CASSLVGDRDTEAFF. CDR3 in DNA: TGCGCCAGCAGCTTGGTGGGGGACAGGGACACTGAAGCTTTCTTT.

The rearrangement uses TRBV6-5 and TRBJ2-7; D remains ambiguous. Per the germline V gene, CDR1 is MNHEY and CDR2 is SVGAGI. This CDR3 contains 15 residues. Trimming removed 4 bases from V and 5 bases from J, with 18 bases in between. For the CDR3, the DNA is TGTGCCAGCAGTTCCGCGGCCCCCTATTTGAACGAGCAGTACTTC. This sequence encodes CASSSAAPYLNEQYF.

This CDR3 reads CASTPPWSGRGNEQFF. CDR3 nucleotide sequence: TGTGCCAGCACCCCTCCGTGGAGCGGGAGAGGAAATGAGCAGTTCTTC. V is TRBV2 and J is TRBJ2-1; TRBD2 agrees at 8 bases. The V segment lost 7 bases and the J segment 7 bases; nucleotides outside the gene matches: 15. The V gene's germline CDR1 is SNHLY and CDR2 FYNNEI. CDR3 length: 16 amino acids.

CDR3 nucleotides: TGTGCCAGCACAAGCTGGGCCTCCGGGGAGCTGTTTTTT. Translation: CASTSWASGELFF. The rearrangement joins TRBV6-5 to TRBJ2-2; D not resolved. The CDR3 totals 13 residues. CDR1 is MNHEY, CDR2 SVGAGI, per germline. Deletions cut 7 bases from V and 6 bases from J, with 12 bases between.